This T cell receptor beta chain was found in a study of PD-1 blockade in mismatch repair-deficient tumors. At the level of the study: All were previously treated, progressing patients with some twelve mismatch repair-deficient cancer types.

Using immunoSEQ multiplex PCR, the repertoire was profiled, and TCRdb retains in-frame clones only, with some absent. The sample carries tens of thousands of clones, approximately 80% recorded once. Study-level results: Rapid post-treatment expansion, then contraction, generally preceding radiologic response, marked tumor-resident clones.

Note on this clone: Its antigen remains unidentified.

All patients were mismatch repair deficient, assessed by either PCR or immunohistochemistry. TCR sequencing covered a few patients who responded to pembrolizumab. The junction had 7 bases not matched to a gene; V was cut back by 4 bases and J by 7 bases. Germline assignment: CDR1 MGHRA and CDR2 YSYEKL. The CDR3 contains 14 residues. This receptor was obtained from an adult with mismatch repair-deficient cancer. This chain connects TRBV4-1 to TRBJ1-5, with 7 nucleotides matching TRBD1. The input for sequencing was PBMCs, taken approximately 6 weeks after starting pembrolizumab. The CDR3 DNA reads as TGCGCCAGCAGCCGACAGGGTCCCCTACAGCCCCAGCATTTT. This sequence encodes CASSRQGPLQPQHF.